This note documents a single T cell receptor (beta chain) sequence. Since the CDR3 does not end with the conserved phenylalanine or tryptophan, this likely comes from a read error. This specimen comes from a study of molecular identifiers for immune sequencing clone quantification. In preparing bulk TCR libraries, previously described methods and listed TCR primers were used. TCRdb re-derived calls from the PCR reads in MiXCR, one entry per CDR3 protein. The table has a few hundred thousand distinct CDR3 sequences, 20% to 25% seen once. With 6 bases removed from V and 7 bases from J, the gap between germline ends came to 19 bases. Germline lookup yields CDR1 MDHEN and CDR2 SYDVKM. The CDR3 contains 14 residues.

The sample taken for sequencing was naive CD8+ T cells from blood, with Jurkat cell RNA spiked in. Sample subset: FACS-sorted CD8+CD4-CCR7+CD45RA+ naive T cells. This sequence joins TRBV28 and TRBJ2-7; tentative D call: TRBD2 (5 bases). This receptor was identified in a human donor in good health. Some libraries in this study had Jurkat cell RNA spiked in. The CDR3 sequence is CASSPEDPSGEQYL. The CDR3 bases are TGTGCCAGCAGCCCGGAGGACCCTTCGGGGGAGCAGTACCTC.